Below, 19 T cell receptor beta chains from the same sample are listed, as sequenced in a study of response to subunit inactivated influenza vaccine. TCRdb itself ran the RT-PCR reads through MiXCR, one entry per CDR3 protein. This table holds 500,000 to 550,000 distinct CDR3 sequences, roughly 23% found once. The sample was also linked to a second study, of T cells expressing NK-cell markers. From that second work: The TCR beta cDNA came from 5'RACE template switching with UMIs.

Here the sequenced sample was CD4+ T cells sorted from PBMCs, taken about 11 days after vaccination. All receptors come from a man aged 50 to 59 who received an inactivated influenza vaccine.

This clonotype was detected a few times. V is TRBV9 and J is TRBJ2-1, with TRBD2 identical over 9 bases. The trim removed 0 bases at V and 10 bases at J, leaving 8 bases unmatched. Germline V lookup: CDR1 SGDLS, CDR2 YYNGEE. The CDR3 consists of 15 residues. The CDR3 loop is CASSVGNSGRQEQFF. The CDR3 DNA sequence: TGTGCCAGCAGCGTAGGCAATAGCGGGAGACAAGAGCAGTTCTTC.

The V gene is TRBV23-1, the J gene TRBJ2-7, with 8 bases lining up with TRBD1. TRBV23-1 is filed as an ORF, its function uncertain. V was pared by 0 bases and J by 3 bases, with 4 bases of the junction left unmatched. The CDR3 covers 15 residues. CDR3 sequence reads: CASSQSNRGYYEQYF. The CDR3 DNA follows: TGCGCCAGCAGTCAATCGAACAGGGGGTACTACGAGCAGTACTTC.

This clonotype was observed a few times. The J gene is TRBJ2-1, the V gene TRBV20-1; D possibly matches TRBD1 or TRBD2 (6 bases each). Germline assignment: CDR1 DFQATT and CDR2 SNEGSKA (reference sequence). The CDR3 has 14 residues. V lost 8 bases, J lost 7 bases, and 21 bases lay in between. The DNA for the CDR3 is TGCAGTCAAAACCGAGGGGGGCATGGGAATGAGCAGTTCTTC. Its translation: CSQNRGGHGNEQFF.

Only a few counts were recorded for this clonotype. The rearrangement uses TRBV10-3 and TRBJ2-3, with D possibly called TRBD1 or TRBD2 (6 bases each). The CDR3 has 12 residues. V lost 10 bases and J 2 bases, leaving 10 bases between the germline ends. In germline, CDR1 is ENHRY, CDR2 SYGVKD. CDR3 nucleotide sequence: TGTGCCACCGGGGGCGCCACAGATACGCAGTATTTT. It translates to CATGGATDTQYF.

Here the CDR3 DNA reads TGCGCCAGCAGCTCCCGGACAGAACCCTACGAGCAGTACTTC. This codes for CASSSRTEPYEQYF. This rearrangement joins TRBV5-1 to TRBJ2-7; TRBD1 might be the D (6 bases). CDR1 is SGHRS and CDR2 is YFSETQ in the germline V gene. The CDR3 contains 14 residues. Trimming took off 3 bases at V and 2 bases at J, with 12 bases between the two ends.

The rearrangement links TRBV6-1 to TRBJ2-1, with D tentatively TRBD2 (6 bases). The germline gives CDR1 MNHNS, CDR2 SASEGT. Trimming removed 8 bases at V and 4 bases at J, with 12 bases between. The CDR3 is 13 residues long. This chain's CDR3 is CASLLGGYNEQFF. The CDR3, as DNA: TGTGCCAGCCTACTAGGAGGGTACAATGAGCAGTTCTTC.

As for this clonotype: Given a much more abundant clone one base away, this may be a read error. V and J are TRBV14 and TRBJ1-1; D possibly corresponds to TRBD1 (5 bases). V lost 5 bases to trimming and J lost 13 bases, with 14 bases between them. Germline-derived CDR1 and CDR2 are SGHDN and FVKESK. The CDR3 is 11 amino acids. The CDR3 loop reads CASSKGPKVFF. CDR3 DNA: TGTGCCAGCAGCAAGGGACCGAAAGTTTTCTTT.

This clonotype was seen only a few times. This chain connects TRBV5-1 to TRBJ2-7, with 8 nucleotides matching TRBD1. In germline, CDR1 is SGHRS, CDR2 YFSETQ. J gave up 0 bases and V 3 bases, and 2 bases lay outside the gene matches. The CDR3 spans 14 residues. The CDR3: CASSWTGPSYEQYF. CDR3 coding DNA: TGCGCCAGCAGCTGGACAGGGCCCTCCTACGAGCAGTACTTC. The entire variable domain, with the rest obtained from reference TRBV5-1 and TRBJ2-7, is as follows: KAGVTQTPRYLIKTRGQQVTLSCSPISGHRSVSWYQQTPGQGLQFLFEYFSETQRNKGNFPGRFSGRQFSNSRSEMNVSTLELGDSALYLCASSWTGPSYEQYFGPGTRLTVT.

This clonotype was counted many times. This chain connects TRBV7-2 to TRBJ2-3; D remains ambiguous. V lost 1 base and J 0 bases, leaving 14 bases between the germline ends. The germline V gene encodes CDR1 SGHTA and CDR2 FQGNSA. The CDR3 consists of 17 residues. CDR3 sequence reads: CASSLVVASRSTDTQYF. CDR3 nucleotides: TGTGCCAGCAGCTTAGTCGTGGCTAGTCGCAGCACAGATACGCAGTATTTT.

This chain uses TRBV9 with TRBJ2-2, with D uncertain. This CDR3 is built from 13 residues. Germline-derived CDR1 and CDR2 are SGDLS and YYNGEE. Trimming took 0 bases from V and 4 from J, leaving 4 bases between them. The CDR3 DNA follows: TGTGCCAGCAGCGTAGAGGTCACCGGGGAGCTGTTTTTT. Translation: CASSVEVTGELFF.

This chain joins TRBV11-1 and TRBJ2-7; 10 bases are a match to TRBD1. This CDR3 has 14 residues. The ends lost 5 bases at V and 6 bases at J; junction bases unmatched: 7. CDR1 SGHAT and CDR2 FQDESV come from the germline V gene (reference sequence). CDR3 in amino acids: CASSRLTGGTEQYF. Here the CDR3 DNA reads TGTGCCAGCAGCCGACTGACAGGGGGCACCGAGCAGTACTTC. Complete variable domain (other parts from reference TRBV11-1 and TRBJ2-7): EAEVAQSPRYKITEKSQAVAFWCDPISGHATLYWYRQILGQGPELLVQFQDESVVDDSQLPKDRFSAERLKGVDSTLKIQPAELGDSAMYLCASSRLTGGTEQYFGPGTRLTVT.

The chain joins TRBV28 to TRBJ2-7; maybe TRBD1 (6 bases). Germline CDR1 is MDHEN and CDR2 is SYDVKM. CDR3 length equals 13 residues. Between the trimmed V and J ends, which lost 6 bases and 4 bases, there was a span of 13 bases. The CDR3: CASRIQGWYEQYF. CDR3 DNA sequence: TGTGCCAGCAGAATCCAGGGGTGGTACGAGCAGTACTTC.

The rearrangement joins TRBV13 to TRBJ2-3, with 7 bases fitting TRBD2. Trimming cost V 4 bases and J 4 bases; bases outside gene matches: 8. The CDR3 is 15 amino acids. From germline, CDR1 is PRHDT and CDR2 FYEKMQ (reference sequence). The CDR3: CASSSQRTRPDTQYF. In nucleotides, the CDR3 is TGTGCCAGCAGCTCGCAACGGACTAGACCAGATACGCAGTATTTT.

V is TRBV5-1 and J is TRBJ2-1, with TRBD2 as a possible D gene (5 bases). Trimming shortened V by 5 bases and J by 6 bases, and 18 bases separated the two germline ends. The germline CDR1 and CDR2 sequences are SGHRS and YFSETQ. The CDR3 runs to 15 residues. CDR3 nucleotides: TGCGCCAGCAGGGATACCGGAGTTAGCGTCAATGAGCAGTTCTTC. This codes for CASRDTGVSVNEQFF.

This clonotype was seen only a few times. V usage is TRBV4-1 and J usage is TRBJ1-2; a weak D match, TRBD1 (5 bases). The germline V gene encodes CDR1 MGHRA and CDR2 YSYEKL. The CDR3 has 17 amino acids. The germline V and J ends were trimmed by 1 base and 4 bases, with 19 bases remaining between them. As DNA, the CDR3 is TGCGCCAGCAGCCAAGGGAGGGCGGGACGGAGTTTCTATGGCTACACCTTC. It codes for CASSQGRAGRSFYGYTF.

CDR3 DNA: TGTGCCAGCAGCTTAGCGGTTGGAAGCGGCGAGACCCAGTACTTC. This sequence encodes CASSLAVGSGETQYF. The chain links TRBV7-9 to TRBJ2-5, with D perhaps matching TRBD2 (5 bases). The V end was cut by 0 bases, the J end by 5 bases, with 13 bases between. Germline V CDR1 and CDR2: SEHNR, FQNEAQ (reference sequence). This CDR3 comprises 15 residues.

This clonotype has more than one count but fewer than ten. The rearrangement uses TRBV6-2 or TRBV6-3 and TRBJ2-7; 8 positions agree with TRBD2. Germline lookup yields CDR1 MNHEY and CDR2 SVGEGT. The CDR3 loop spans 13 amino acids. The J segment lost 3 bases and the V segment lost 5 bases, leaving 3 bases of the junction unmatched. CDR3 amino acids: CASSSTSGYEQYF. CDR3 sequence (DNA): TGTGCCAGCAGTAGCACTAGCGGCTACGAGCAGTACTTC.

This clonotype has more than one count but fewer than ten. The chain's CDR3 is CASSIVREQFF. DNA of the CDR3: TGTGCCAGTAGTATCGTGCGGGAGCAGTTCTTC. The chain combines TRBV19 with TRBJ2-1; no definite D call. The V end lost 3 bases, the J end lost 10 bases, and 7 bases lay between the germline ends. Germline V gives CDR1 LNHDA, CDR2 SQIVND (reference sequence). The CDR3 totals 11 residues.

V gene TRBV20-1 combines with J gene TRBJ2-1, with D unresolved. V dropped 1 base and J dropped 7 bases, with 11 bases sitting between them. This CDR3 region has 13 residues. CDR1 DFQATT and CDR2 SNEGSKA come from the germline V gene (reference sequence). The CDR3, as DNA: TGCAGTGCTAGAGTATTGGCGAGGAATGAGCAGTTCTTC. Translation gives CSARVLARNEQFF.